Listed below are T cell receptor beta chains from one sample, sequenced in a study of blood T cell repertoires in COVID-19. Sequencing used immunoSEQ multiplex PCR; TCRdb keeps in-frame clones, though not all of them. The repertoire holds under 450,000 clones, with about 90% as singletons. The sequencing sample was made of PBMCs or T cells enriched from blood (not recorded which). These receptors all come from a woman in her twenties or thirties who had recovered from COVID-19. The CDR3 runs from the conserved cysteine through the conserved F or W. A D gene is named only where the DNA matches it firmly. Part of the rows lack a size; the others show once, few, many or a class for expanded clones.

TRBV3-1/TRBV3-2,TRBJ2-1,-,-,TGTGCCAGCAGCCAAGTCCAGGGGCACAATGAGCAGTTCTTC,CASSQVQGHNEQFF
TRBV28,TRBJ2-2,-,-,TGTGCCAGCAGTACGGTCGGGGAGCTGTTTTTT,CASSTVGELFF
TRBV6-5,TRBJ2-4,-,-,TGTGCCAGCGGGGGAGCGGGCAAAAACATTCAGTACTTC,CASGGAGKNIQYF
TRBV7-8,TRBJ2-1,TRBD2,-,TGTGCCAGCAGCTCTCCGCCGACTAGCGGGCAGACCTACAATGAGCAGTTCTTC,CASSSPPTSGQTYNEQFF
TRBV5-6,TRBJ2-1,-,-,TGTGCCAGCAGCTTAATTAGTAATGAGCAGTTCTTC,CASSLISNEQFF
TRBV18,TRBJ2-5,-,-,TGTGCCAGCTCACCAGAGATTTTTGGAGAGACCCAGTACTTC,CASSPEIFGETQYF
TRBV30,TRBJ2-6,-,-,TGTGCCTGGAGTGTACACGAGGGGAGGTCTTCTGGGGCCAACGTCCTGACTTTC,CAWSVHEGRSSGANVLTF
TRBV3-1/TRBV3-2,TRBJ1-1,-,-,TGTGCCAGCAGCCAAGTCGGAGGATATGAAGCTTTCTTT,CASSQVGGYEAFF
TRBV9,TRBJ2-7,TRBD2,-,TGTGCCAGCAGCCTCGGGACTAGCGGGAGAAAGGGTAGCTACGAGCAGTACTTC,CASSLGTSGRKGSYEQYF
TRBV2,TRBJ2-7,-,-,TGTGCCAGCAGGATTTCTAGCGCGGGCTACGAGCAGTACTTC,CASRISSAGYEQYF
TRBV4-1,TRBJ1-1,TRBD1,-,TGCGCCAGCAGCCCGCCACAGACAGGGCGTGGGGCTGAAGCTTTCTTT,CASSPPQTGRGAEAFF
TRBV14,TRBJ1-2,-,-,TGTGCCAGCAGCCAAGTATCTGTCAGGGGTGGCTACACCTTC,CASSQVSVRGGYTF
TRBV27,TRBJ2-1,-,-,TGTGCCAGCAGTTTACTAGAGACCTACAATGAGCAGTTCTTC,CASSLLETYNEQFF
TRBV9,TRBJ1-1,-,-,TGTGCCAGCACCGGCCCAGGGTCTTGGGACACTGAAGCTTTCTTT,CASTGPGSWDTEAFF
TRBV19,TRBJ2-7,-,-,TGTGCCAGTAGTGGCGGGATCCACTACGAGCAGTACTTC,CASSGGIHYEQYF
TRBV5-1,TRBJ2-2,-,once,TGCGCCAGCAGCCCCTTTGGCCCCTCACCGCTGTTTTTT,CASSPFGPSPLFF
TRBV3-1/TRBV3-2,TRBJ2-7,-,-,TGTGCCAGCAGCCAAGATATTTCCTCCTACGAGCAGTACTTC,CASSQDISSYEQYF
TRBV5-6,TRBJ2-7,-,-,TGTGCCAGCAGCTTCGGGACTGAAGTTTCCTACGAGCAGTACTTC,CASSFGTEVSYEQYF
TRBV27,TRBJ2-1,TRBD1,-,TGTGCCAGCAGGACAGGGGCAGTGAATGAGCAGTTCTTC,CASRTGAVNEQFF
TRBV4-1,TRBJ2-5,TRBD2,-,TGCGCCAGCAGCCAAGCTCTAGCGGGGGAGACCCAGTACTTC,CASSQALAGETQYF
TRBV10-1,TRBJ2-3,TRBD1,-,TGCGCCAGCAGTGAGCAGGGGGTCGTCTCAGATACGCAGTATTTT,CASSEQGVVSDTQYF
TRBV5-1,TRBJ2-2,TRBD2,-,TGCGCCAGCAGCGCGAAGCGGGGGTCGAACACCGGGGAGCTGTTTTTT,CASSAKRGSNTGELFF
TRBV5-4,TRBJ2-3,TRBD1,-,TGTGCCAGCAGCTTACAGGGGCTGGTGACAGATACGCAGTATTTT,CASSLQGLVTDTQYF
TRBV3-1/TRBV3-2,TRBJ1-4,-,-,TGTGCCAGCAGCCATCCTACAGAGACTAATGAAAAACTGTTTTTT,CASSHPTETNEKLFF
TRBV6-5,TRBJ2-1,TRBD2,-,TGTGCCAGCAGTTACCAAGGGCGGGGGGTCAATGAGCAGTTCTTC,CASSYQGRGVNEQFF
TRBV5-8,TRBJ2-7,-,-,TGTGCCAGCAGCGGGGCCAAGGCTTCCTACGAGCAGTACTTC,CASSGAKASYEQYF